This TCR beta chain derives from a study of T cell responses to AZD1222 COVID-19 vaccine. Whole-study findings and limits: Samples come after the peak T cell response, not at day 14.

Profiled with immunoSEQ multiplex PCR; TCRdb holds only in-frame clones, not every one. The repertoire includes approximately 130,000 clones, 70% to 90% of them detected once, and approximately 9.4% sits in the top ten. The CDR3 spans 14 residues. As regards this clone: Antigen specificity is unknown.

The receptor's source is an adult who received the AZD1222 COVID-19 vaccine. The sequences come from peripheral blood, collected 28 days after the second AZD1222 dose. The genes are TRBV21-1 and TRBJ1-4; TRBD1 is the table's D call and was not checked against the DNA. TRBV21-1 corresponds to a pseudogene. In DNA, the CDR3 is TGTGCCAGCAGTAATGACAGGGAGGATGAAAAACTGTTTTTT. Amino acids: CASSNDREDEKLFF.